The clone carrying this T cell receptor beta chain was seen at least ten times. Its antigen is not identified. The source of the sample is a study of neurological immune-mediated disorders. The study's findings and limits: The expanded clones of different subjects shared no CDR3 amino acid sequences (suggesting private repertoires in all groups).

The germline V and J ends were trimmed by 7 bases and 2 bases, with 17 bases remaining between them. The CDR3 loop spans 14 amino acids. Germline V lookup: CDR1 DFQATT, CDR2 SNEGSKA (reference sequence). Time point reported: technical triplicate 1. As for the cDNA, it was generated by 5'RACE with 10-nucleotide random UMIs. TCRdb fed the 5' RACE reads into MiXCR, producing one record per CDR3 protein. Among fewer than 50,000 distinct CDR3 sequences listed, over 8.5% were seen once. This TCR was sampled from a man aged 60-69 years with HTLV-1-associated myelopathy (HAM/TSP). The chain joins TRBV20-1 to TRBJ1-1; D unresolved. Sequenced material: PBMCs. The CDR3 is CSGLKSGFNTEAFF. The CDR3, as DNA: TGCAGTGGGCTGAAATCGGGATTTAACACTGAAGCTTTCTTT.